The 5 T cell receptor beta chains below come from one sample, sequenced in a study of low-dose radiotherapy and immunotherapy resistance in tumors. Covering alpha and beta chains, TRAV- and TRBV-specific primers were used for the first-strand cDNA. For amplifying TCRs, the PCR ran for around 20 cycles with Phusion, which was used together with a constant-region primer and the adapter on the V primers. TCRdb re-called the reads through MiXCR, storing one row per CDR3 protein. The sample has 16,000 or so distinct CDR3 sequences, around three quarters seen once. All receptors derive from a human donor with advanced metastatic prostate, ovarian, gallbladder or colorectal cancer (not recorded which). This table probably holds off-target reads from a library built for another chain.

This clonotype was recorded a few times. The J gene is TRBJ2-5, the V gene TRBV29-1, with D perhaps matching TRBD1 (6 bases). CDR1 and CDR2 from the germline V gene are SQVTM and ANQGSEA. The CDR3 contains 11 residues. Between the trimmed V and J ends, which lost 3 bases and 7 bases, there was a span of 9 bases. CDR3 nucleotide sequence: TGCAGCGTTGACAGGGGAACGACCCAGTACTTC. Encoded protein: CSVDRGTTQYF.

This clonotype was counted between two and nine times. The gene calls are TRBV6-1 and TRBJ2-7; D is uncertain. The CDR3 contains 11 residues. The germline V gene encodes CDR1 MNHNS and CDR2 SASEGT. Trimming left V 4 bases short and J 5 bases short, with 6 bases between. CDR3 DNA: TGTGCCAGCAGTGGCCTCCACGAGCAGTACTTC. It yields the protein CASSGLHEQYF.

The chain couples TRBV10-2 to TRBJ2-7, with 7 bases that match TRBD2. CDR1 WSHSY and CDR2 SAAADI come from the germline V gene. The CDR3 spans 15 residues. Trimming cost V 5 bases and J 0 bases; bases outside gene matches: 7. The CDR3 sequence: CASSPRGTISYEQYF. CDR3 coding DNA: TGCGCCAGCAGTCCTCGGGGGACTATCTCCTACGAGCAGTACTTC.

V and J are TRBV28 and TRBJ2-5; D gene unclear. The CDR3 totals 11 residues. V shed 5 bases and J shed 3 bases, with 4 bases lying between them. The germline gives CDR1 MDHEN, CDR2 SYDVKM. DNA for the CDR3: TGTGCCAGCAGTCGAAAAGAGACCCAGTACTTC. The encoded protein is CASSRKETQYF. Full variable domain (rest looked up from reference TRBV28 and TRBJ2-5): DVKVTQSSRYLVKRTGEKVFLECVQDMDHENMFWYRQDPGLGLRLIYFSYDVKMKEKGDIPEGYSVSREKKERFSLILESASTNQTSMYLCASSRKETQYFGPGTRLLVL.

This clonotype is deemed large. This chain connects TRBV6-8 to TRBJ1-2; D remains unclear. The CDR3 has 13 amino acids. Trimming pared 2 bases from V and 0 bases from J, leaving 4 bases between. Germline CDR1 MNHGY, CDR2 SAAAGT. CDR3 DNA sequence: TGTGCCAGCAGTTACCTCCCTAACTATGGCTACACCTTC. It codes for CASSYLPNYGYTF.